These 11 T cell receptor beta chains were sequenced from one sample in a study of blood T cell repertoires in COVID-19. Profiling relied on immunoSEQ multiplex PCR, and the TCRdb table lists in-frame clones only, not all of them. The sample contains about 78,000 clones, about three quarters of which appear only once. What was sequenced was peripheral blood. These receptor sequences come from a human donor in a cohort sampled during active COVID-19.

This clone occurred a few times. The chain recombines TRBV30 with TRBJ1-1, with TRBD1 matching over 8 bases. The CDR3 extends over 11 amino acids. Per the germline V gene, CDR1 is GTSNPN and CDR2 is SVGIG (reference sequence). J was trimmed by 8 bases and V by 3 bases; bases with no gene match: 2. This CDR3 is CAWSDRGEAFF. The DNA of the CDR3 is TGTGCCTGGAGCGACAGGGGAGAAGCTTTCTTT.

This clone has only a few counts. This chain joins TRBV7-9 and TRBJ1-6; 7 bases fit TRBD1. With V trimmed by 6 bases and J by 7 bases, 6 bases remained unmatched. The CDR3 extends over 14 amino acids. Germline CDR1 is SEHNR and CDR2 is FQNEAQ (reference sequence). For the CDR3, the DNA is TGTGCCAGCAGAAAGGGACAGATCAATTCACCCCTCCACTTT. Its protein is CASRKGQINSPLHF.

The chain recombines TRBV29-1 with TRBJ1-1; TRBD1 might be the D (6 bases). The V gene lost 4 bases and the J gene lost 1 base, with 19 bases spanning the gap. The germline gives CDR1 SQVTM, CDR2 ANQGSEA. There are 16 residues in the CDR3. This CDR3 is CSVAGVRQGANTEAFF. In DNA form, the CDR3 reads TGCAGCGTTGCAGGGGTCAGGCAGGGAGCGAACACTGAAGCTTTCTTT.

V gene TRBV14 combines with J gene TRBJ1-2; TRBD1 agrees at 10 bases. The V gene end was trimmed by 4 bases and the J gene end by 2 bases; junction bases not matched to a gene: 1. The CDR3 consists of 14 residues. Germline assignment: CDR1 SGHDN and CDR2 FVKESK. CDR3 in DNA: TGTGCCAGCAGCCGGACAGGGGGAAACTATGGCTACACCTTC. It yields the protein CASSRTGGNYGYTF.

The V gene is TRBV19, the J gene TRBJ1-5; D might be TRBD1 (6 bases). The CDR3 has 16 amino acids. Germline values: CDR1 LNHDA, CDR2 SQIVND (reference sequence). The V end lost 4 bases, the J end lost 1 base, and 14 bases lay between the germline ends. Written as DNA, the CDR3 is TGTGCCAGTAGTACGGCGGGGGCAGGGAGCAATCAGCCCCAGCATTTT. As protein: CASSTAGAGSNQPQHF.

The V and J genes are TRBV21-1 and TRBJ1-4; the table calls TRBD1, which could not be checked here. TRBV21-1 is tagged as a pseudogene. This CDR3 region has 17 residues. CDR3 in amino acids: CASSKGDWAGLPGELFF. CDR3 nucleotides: TGTGCCAGCAGCAAAGGGGATTGGGCAGGGCTTCCTGGCGAACTGTTTTTT.

This clone turned up a few times. The genes are TRBV5-6 and TRBJ2-7; D may be TRBD1 (8 bases). The V and J ends lost 4 bases and 7 bases respectively, with 21 bases between them. Germline-derived CDR1 and CDR2 are SGHDT and YYEEEE. The CDR3 is made up of 15 amino acids. This chain's CDR3 is CASSPTGGALREQYF. CDR3 nucleotides: TGTGCCAGCAGCCCAACAGGGGGGGCCTTACGGGAGCAGTACTTC.

The chain joins TRBV18 to TRBJ2-1; TRBD2 is a possible D gene (5 bases). Germline CDR1 and CDR2: KGHSH and LQKENI. The CDR3 length is 15 residues. V was cut by 3 bases and J by 1 base, with 10 bases left in between. CDR3: CASSPWTDSYNEQFF. The CDR3 DNA sequence: TGTGCCAGCTCACCGTGGACTGATTCCTACAATGAGCAGTTCTTC.

The chain joins TRBV10-1 to TRBJ1-4; 7 bases map to TRBD1. There are 13 residues in the CDR3. V dropped 3 bases and J dropped 5; count of bases not matched to a gene: 0. Looked up from germline, CDR1 is WNHNN and CDR2 is SYGVQD (reference sequence). As DNA, the CDR3 is TGCGCCAGCAGTGACAGGGGGAATGAAAAACTGTTTTTT. Its translation: CASSDRGNEKLFF.

This chain connects TRBV27 to TRBJ2-7, with D possibly matching TRBD2 (6 bases). Per germline, CDR1 MNHEY and CDR2 SMNVEV (reference sequence). Between the trimmed V and J ends, which lost 5 bases and 0 bases, there was a span of 11 bases. The CDR3 length is 14 residues. The CDR3 DNA reads as TGTGCCAGCAGTCCTATAGCGGCCTCCTACGAGCAGTACTTC. Translation gives CASSPIAASYEQYF.

The CDR3 nucleotides are TGTGCCAGCAGCCAAGGAGGCAGGGCCGAGCAGTACTTC. Its protein product is CASSQGGRAEQYF. This chain uses TRBV14 with TRBJ2-7, with D perhaps matching TRBD1 (5 bases). The germline V gene has CDR1 SGHDN and CDR2 FVKESK. The CDR3 length is 13 residues. The V end lost 1 base, the J end lost 6 bases, and 10 bases lay between the germline ends.